Sequencing of this TCR beta chain was carried out in a study of cytomegalovirus exposure and HLA in healthy donors. This clone was observed once. The PCR had 60 Vbeta and 13 Jbeta primers. Some clones are missing from TCRdb's copy, which holds only in-frame ones; the method was immunoSEQ multiplex PCR. The sample holds around 100,000 clones, about 76% seen once. Trimming pared 5 bases from V and 7 bases from J, leaving 23 bases between. CDR3 length: 16 residues. Germline V gives CDR1 SEHNR, CDR2 FQNEAQ (reference sequence). The material sequenced was PBMCs. This chain uses TRBV7-9 with TRBJ1-2, with a possible D match to TRBD1 (5 bases). This TCR derives from a young man in good health and CMV-seropositive. CDR3 in amino acids: CASSQSTGESKPGYTF. The CDR3, as DNA: TGTGCCAGCAGCCAGTCCACGGGGGAGAGTAAGCCTGGCTACACCTTC.